The 21 T cell receptor beta chains in this list originate from one sample, sequenced in a study of control samples from healthy donors and cancer patients. The assay was immunoSEQ multiplex PCR, and TCRdb's table has in-frame clones only and misses some. The data show about 6,700 clones, with over 60% seen just once and approximately 17% held by the top ten. The sample consisted of formalin-fixed, paraffin-embedded tissue. The source of these receptors is a male donor with melanoma.

In its sample, this clone was seen once. The V and J genes are TRBV5-1 and TRBJ1-1; 7 nucleotides match TRBD1. The CDR3 covers 15 residues. Germline loops: CDR1 SGHRS, CDR2 YFSETQ. Unmatched junction bases numbered 10, after V lost 6 bases and J lost 2 bases. The CDR3 nucleotides are TGCGCCAGCAACTTAAGGGCAGGGGGTAACACTGAAGCTTTCTTT. Translation: CASNLRAGGNTEAFF.

V and J are TRBV5-5 and TRBJ2-7; possibly TRBD1 or TRBD2 for D (5 bases each). CDR1 SGHKS and CDR2 YYEKEE come from the germline V gene (reference sequence). With 0 bases removed from V and 7 bases from J, the gap between germline ends came to 17 bases. The CDR3 is 15 amino acids. The CDR3: CASSLDEGPVREQYF. CDR3 DNA: TGTGCCAGCAGCTTGGACGAGGGACCAGTAAGGGAGCAGTACTTC.

The chain has TRBV5-1 and TRBJ2-3; TRBD2 matches 8 bases. The V segment lost 6 bases and the J segment 3 bases; nucleotides outside the gene matches: 15. The CDR3 has 17 residues. Germline-derived CDR1 and CDR2 are SGHRS and YFSETQ. CDR3 coding DNA: TGCGCCAGCATGGTTTCGGTAACGGGGGGGCTAACAGATACGCAGTATTTT. It codes for CASMVSVTGGLTDTQYF.

The rearrangement joins TRBV5-1 to TRBJ1-1, with D tentatively TRBD1 (5 bases). V shed 7 bases and J shed 7 bases, with 14 bases lying between them. CDR1 is SGHRS and CDR2 is YFSETQ in the germline V gene. CDR3 length equals 12 residues. Here the CDR3 DNA reads TGCGCCAGCCGATCCCGGGACGGTGAAGCTTTCTTT. Translated, it gives CASRSRDGEAFF.

The V call is TRBV20-1, the J call TRBJ1-4; tentative D call: TRBD1 (6 bases). The CDR3 is made up of 13 amino acids. CDR1 and CDR2 (germline): DFQATT, SNEGSKA (reference sequence). V dropped 3 bases and J dropped 12 bases, with 17 bases sitting between them. The CDR3 DNA sequence: TGCAGTGCTAGTCCAGGGGTGGGACTAGAACTGTTTTTT. This codes for CSASPGVGLELFF.

The chain carries TRBV7-3 and TRBJ2-1; possibly TRBD1 or TRBD2 for D (5 bases each). The CDR3 runs 14 residues. Germline CDR1 is SGHTA and CDR2 is FQGTGA. V lost 0 bases, J lost 10 bases, and 13 bases lay in between. The CDR3 sequence: CASSLTGELGEQFF. As DNA, the CDR3 is TGTGCCAGCAGCTTAACGGGGGAGCTGGGAGAGCAGTTCTTC.

The chain carries TRBV7-2 and TRBJ2-7, with 7 positions matching TRBD1. CDR1 is SGHTA, CDR2 FQGNSA, per germline. V was clipped by 5 bases and J by 3 bases; unmatched bases: 7. This CDR3 comprises 14 residues. The DNA for the CDR3 is TGTGCCAGCAGCCCTCGGGACAGTCGCTACGAGCAGTACTTC. As protein: CASSPRDSRYEQYF. Complete variable domain (other parts from reference TRBV7-2 and TRBJ2-7): GAGVSQSPSNKVTEKGKDVELRCDPISGHTALYWYRQSLGQGLEFLIYFQGNSAPDKSGLPSDRFSAERTGGSVSTLTIQRTQQEDSAVYLCASSPRDSRYEQYFGPGTRLTVT.

CDR3 residues: CASSFLLRGTDTQYF. DNA of the CDR3: TGTGCCAGCAGTTTCCTTCTACGGGGCACAGATACGCAGTATTTT. The chain joins TRBV28 to TRBJ2-3; no clear D. The ends were cut back, 3 bases at V and 1 base at J, with 11 bases in the middle. In germline, CDR1 is MDHEN, CDR2 SYDVKM. This CDR3 is built from 15 residues.

This clone was seen only a few times. V gene TRBV28 combines with J gene TRBJ1-3, with unresolved D. V dropped 5 bases and J dropped 4 bases, with 15 bases sitting between them. This CDR3 has 15 amino acids. Looked up from germline, CDR1 is MDHEN and CDR2 is SYDVKM. The CDR3 sequence: CASSPASVGGNTIYF. CDR3 nucleotides: TGTGCCAGCAGTCCCGCCAGCGTAGGAGGAAACACCATATATTTT.

This clone was picked up a small number of times. The chain combines TRBV6-5 with TRBJ1-5; D possibly corresponds to TRBD1 (6 bases). V was pared by 6 bases and J by 5 bases, with 11 bases between. Germline CDR1 reads MNHEY; CDR2 reads SVGAGI. This CDR3 contains 13 residues. The CDR3 loop is CASRPQGHQPQHF. In DNA, the CDR3 is TGTGCCAGCAGGCCACAGGGCCATCAGCCCCAGCATTTT.

The chain joins TRBV2 to TRBJ1-1, with 8 nucleotides matching TRBD1. In germline, CDR1 is SNHLY, CDR2 FYNNEI. The CDR3 spans 14 residues. V shed 5 bases and J 4 bases; nucleotides not matched to a gene: 6. The CDR3 sequence: CASSQQGGSTEAFF. For the CDR3, the DNA is TGTGCCAGCAGTCAACAGGGGGGTAGCACTGAAGCTTTCTTT.

The chain joins TRBV6-5 to TRBJ1-6, with 7 bases that match TRBD1. Germline V gene lookup returns CDR1 MNHEY and CDR2 SVGAGI. The CDR3 has 14 amino acids. V shed 7 bases, J shed 4 bases, and the junction held 4 bases outside the gene matches. The CDR3 nucleotides are TGTGCCAGCATCCGGGACAGTTATAATTCACCCCTCCACTTT. Translation gives CASIRDSYNSPLHF.

A single count supports this clone. The chain recombines TRBV19 with TRBJ2-4; 7 nucleotides agree with TRBD2. The CDR3 sequence is 16 residues long. V shed 2 bases and J 2 bases; nucleotides not matched to a gene: 6. Germline CDR1 is LNHDA and CDR2 is SQIVND (reference sequence). The CDR3 region has the DNA TGTGCCAGTAGTATACCCAGGGAGGGAACCAAAAACATTCAGTACTTC. Its protein is CASSIPREGTKNIQYF.

This chain connects TRBV12-3 or TRBV12-4 to TRBJ2-7; D is ambiguous. This CDR3 is 11 amino acids long. Trimming removed 7 bases from V and 5 bases from J, with 9 bases in between. The CDR3 loop reads CASNFGHEQYV. The CDR3 DNA reads as TGTGCCAGCAATTTCGGCCACGAGCAGTACGTC.

This clone was counted once. The V call is TRBV6-5, the J call TRBJ1-5; D remains unclear. Germline assignment: CDR1 MNHEY and CDR2 SVGAGI. This CDR3 region has 15 residues. Trimming pared 4 bases from V and 7 bases from J, leaving 17 bases between. CDR3 sequence reads: CASSSFWGLGQPQHF. The CDR3 DNA reads TGTGCCAGCAGTTCCTTTTGGGGTTTAGGCCAGCCCCAGCATTTT.

This rearrangement joins TRBV19 to TRBJ2-7, with TRBD2 matching 8 bases. The ends lost 9 bases at V and 7 bases at J; junction bases unmatched: 17. This CDR3 has 15 amino acids. The germline V gene has CDR1 LNHDA and CDR2 SQIVND (reference sequence). CDR3 bases: TGTGCCAGCCCGGGACTAGGGAGTCCTACGAGAGAGCAGTACTTC. Residues: CASPGLGSPTREQYF.

The V gene is TRBV2, the J gene TRBJ2-1; the D gene is possibly TRBD2 (5 bases). Germline assignment: CDR1 SNHLY and CDR2 FYNNEI. The CDR3 consists of 16 residues. V was trimmed by 3 bases and J by 6 bases, leaving 18 bases between them. The DNA of the CDR3 is TGTGCCAGCAGTGAGTTGGGCAGCGGTAGGCCCAATGAGCAGTTCTTC. Residues: CASSELGSGRPNEQFF. Drawing the rest from reference TRBV2 and TRBJ2-1, the complete variable domain is EPEVTQTPSHQVTQMGQEVILRCVPISNHLYFYWYRQILGQKVEFLVSFYNNEISEKSEIFDDQFSVERPDGSNFTLKIRSTKLEDSAMYFCASSELGSGRPNEQFFGPGTRLTVL.

The chain has TRBV9 and TRBJ2-2; 11 nucleotides agree with TRBD2. The CDR3 loop spans 17 amino acids. Germline CDR1 SGDLS, CDR2 YYNGEE. Unmatched junction bases numbered 12, after V lost 4 bases and J lost 7 bases. DNA of the CDR3: TGTGCCAGCAGCTTTTCTAGCGGGGGGCCGCCTGGCGGGGAGCTGTTTTTT. It encodes CASSFSSGGPPGGELFF. The variable domain in full, completed from reference TRBV9 and TRBJ2-2, reads DSGVTQTPKHLITATGQRVTLRCSPRSGDLSVYWYQQSLDQGLQFLIQYYNGEERAKGNILERFSAQQFPDLHSELNLSSLELGDSALYFCASSFSSGGPPGGELFFGEGSRLTVL.

The chain is built from TRBV5-4 and TRBJ2-4; tentative D call: TRBD2 (6 bases). Trimming removed 0 bases at V and 1 base at J, with 8 bases between. This CDR3 has 15 residues. Germline assignment: CDR1 SGHNT and CDR2 YYREEE (reference sequence). The CDR3 spells CASSLGGVAKNIQYF. The DNA for the CDR3 is TGTGCCAGCAGCTTGGGGGGGGTCGCCAAAAACATTCAGTACTTC.

This clone was seen only once. The V and J genes are TRBV4-2 and TRBJ2-7; 9 nucleotides align to TRBD2. Per the germline V gene, CDR1 is LGHNA and CDR2 is YNFKEQ. V gave up 0 bases and J gave up 6 bases; unmatched junction bases: 15. This CDR3 contains 18 residues. The CDR3 protein is CASSQEARGGRISSEQYF. The DNA for the CDR3 is TGTGCCAGCAGCCAAGAGGCGCGGGGGGGTCGGATCTCTTCCGAGCAGTACTTC.

This clone is a singleton in its sample. The chain couples TRBV28 to TRBJ2-5; TRBD2 matches 13 bases. Germline loops: CDR1 MDHEN, CDR2 SYDVKM. This CDR3 region has 17 residues. V lost 7 bases, J lost 2 bases, and 10 bases stayed unmatched. Here the CDR3 reads CASTPPGLAGVQETQYF. The CDR3, as DNA: TGTGCCAGCACCCCACCTGGACTAGCGGGGGTTCAAGAGACCCAGTACTTC.